These 17 T cell receptor beta chains were sequenced from one sample in a study of blood T cell repertoires in COVID-19. Measured with immunoSEQ multiplex PCR; TCRdb has only the in-frame clones, and not every one. The sample holds 150,000 to 200,000 clones, 80% to 90% seen once. Sample: peripheral blood. The receptors here all came from a woman in her seventies with COVID-19, enrolled during active disease.

The J gene is TRBJ2-2, the V gene TRBV19; 7 bases match TRBD1. The V segment lost 7 bases and the J segment 4 bases; nucleotides outside the gene matches: 6. Germline V gene data show CDR1 as LNHDA and CDR2 as SQIVND (reference sequence). CDR3 length equals 14 residues. CDR3: CASKRTGVTGELFF. The DNA for the CDR3 is TGTGCCAGTAAGCGGACAGGAGTCACCGGGGAGCTGTTTTTT.

The V call is TRBV6-1, the J call TRBJ2-2, with 8 bases fitting TRBD2. Germline lookup yields CDR1 MNHNS and CDR2 SASEGT. The CDR3 totals 16 residues. V was pared by 1 base and J by 7 bases, with 8 bases of the junction left unmatched. Here the CDR3 reads CASSEVVTSDGGELFF. In DNA form, the CDR3 reads TGTGCCAGCAGTGAAGTAGTGACTAGCGACGGCGGGGAGCTGTTTTTT.

The chain links TRBV5-6 to TRBJ1-4, with D possibly matching TRBD1 (6 bases). Trimming took 4 bases from V and 3 from J, leaving 13 bases between them. Germline CDR1 is SGHDT and CDR2 is YYEEEE. This CDR3 has 15 amino acids. This CDR3 is CASSKKQGANEKLFF. CDR3 in DNA: TGTGCCAGCAGCAAAAAACAGGGAGCTAATGAAAAACTGTTTTTT.

J is TRBJ2-3 and V is TRBV4-3; 11 bases are a match to TRBD2. With V trimmed by 0 bases and J by 3 bases, 5 bases remained unmatched. This CDR3 is 17 amino acids long. Per the germline V gene, CDR1 is LGHNA and CDR2 is YSLEER. The chain's CDR3 is CASSQELAGGPTDTQYF. DNA of the CDR3: TGCGCCAGCAGCCAAGAATTAGCGGGAGGGCCAACAGATACGCAGTATTTT.

V usage is TRBV5-5 and J usage is TRBJ1-2; D possibly corresponds to TRBD1 (6 bases). The ends were cut back, 0 bases at V and 6 bases at J, with 9 bases in the middle. Germline V gene lookup returns CDR1 SGHKS and CDR2 YYEKEE (reference sequence). This CDR3 has 13 residues. CDR3 nucleotides: TGTGCCAGCAGCTTGGTTTCAGGGGATGGCTACACCTTC. Its protein is CASSLVSGDGYTF.

The V gene is TRBV18, the J gene TRBJ2-6, with D perhaps matching TRBD1 (6 bases). V shed 4 bases and J shed 0 bases, with 7 bases lying between them. Germline CDR1 is KGHSH and CDR2 is LQKENI. The CDR3 is 15 amino acids. CDR3 sequence reads: CASSRDTSGANVLTF. The CDR3 DNA reads as TGTGCCAGCTCACGGGACACCTCTGGGGCCAACGTCCTGACTTTC.

The J gene is TRBJ2-1, the V gene TRBV9, with 13 bases matching TRBD2. J lost 2 bases, V lost 1 base, and 0 bases had no gene match. Germline-derived CDR1 and CDR2 are SGDLS and YYNGEE. The CDR3 length is 16 residues. In nucleotides, the CDR3 is TGTGCCAGCAGCGTAACTAGCGGGAGGGCCTACAATGAGCAGTTCTTC. Its translation: CASSVTSGRAYNEQFF. The variable domain in full, completed from reference TRBV9 and TRBJ2-1, reads DSGVTQTPKHLITATGQRVTLRCSPRSGDLSVYWYQQSLDQGLQFLIQYYNGEERAKGNILERFSAQQFPDLHSELNLSSLELGDSALYFCASSVTSGRAYNEQFFGPGTRLTVL.

The chain employs TRBV30 and TRBJ1-4; no clear D. The CDR3 runs to 15 residues. Germline V gene lookup returns CDR1 GTSNPN and CDR2 SVGIG (reference sequence). V lost 7 bases and J lost 0, with 15 bases in between. For the CDR3, the DNA is TGTGCCTCAACCCCCCACTTTGCAACTAATGAAAAACTGTTTTTT. Its translation is CASTPHFATNEKLFF.

V and J are TRBV30 and TRBJ2-7; D not certain. The V end was cut by 2 bases, the J end by 4 bases, with 6 bases between. The CDR3 contains 11 residues. Germline CDR1 and CDR2: GTSNPN and SVGIG (reference sequence). This CDR3 reads CAWSTFYEQYF. CDR3 bases: TGTGCCTGGAGTACATTTTACGAGCAGTACTTC.

For this clone: The same CDR3 can be traced to other DNA sequences in this sample. This sequence joins TRBV28 and TRBJ1-6; no clear D gene. The length of the CDR3 is 16 residues. With 5 bases removed from V and 13 bases from J, the gap between germline ends came to 24 bases. Germline V gene lookup returns CDR1 MDHEN and CDR2 SYDVKM. Here the CDR3 DNA reads TGTGCCAGCAGTCCCACTACCTACTCGGAGGGTTCGCCCCTCCACTTT. Translating gives CASSPTTYSEGSPLHF.

The chain employs TRBV19 and TRBJ2-5; TRBD1 is a possible D gene (5 bases). This CDR3 has 14 amino acids. CDR1 is LNHDA, CDR2 SQIVND, per germline (reference sequence). Trimming took 0 bases from V and 5 from J, leaving 10 bases between them. The CDR3 sequence: CASSIDRRVETQYF. DNA of the CDR3: TGTGCCAGTAGTATAGATCGCAGGGTGGAGACCCAGTACTTC.

V usage is TRBV4-3 and J usage is TRBJ2-1, with 7 bases lining up with TRBD2. The germline V gene has CDR1 LGHNA and CDR2 YSLEER. This CDR3 region has 18 residues. The V and J ends lost 1 base and 9 bases, in that order; junction bases with no gene match: 18. CDR3 amino acids: CASSQGTRDYLNQGEQFF. CDR3 bases: TGCGCCAGCAGCCAAGGTACCCGGGACTATCTTAATCAGGGTGAGCAGTTCTTC.

The chain employs TRBV6-5 and TRBJ2-7, with a tentative D call TRBD1 (6 bases). The CDR3 loop spans 12 amino acids. The V and J ends lost 7 bases and 6 bases respectively, with 13 bases between them. Germline lookup yields CDR1 MNHEY and CDR2 SVGAGI. CDR3 DNA sequence: TGTGCCAGCAATAGGGGCAGGGGCGAGCAGTACTTC. Translated, it gives CASNRGRGEQYF.

This chain links TRBV5-1 with TRBJ2-1, with D uncertain. CDR3 length: 15 amino acids. V was pared by 4 bases and J by 3 bases, with 14 bases between. Germline CDR1 SGHRS, CDR2 YFSETQ. CDR3 loop: CASSLSATDYNEQFF. The CDR3, as DNA: TGCGCCAGCAGCCTATCAGCGACTGACTACAATGAGCAGTTCTTC. Together with reference TRBV5-1 and TRBJ2-1, the CDR3 gives the full variable domain: KAGVTQTPRYLIKTRGQQVTLSCSPISGHRSVSWYQQTPGQGLQFLFEYFSETQRNKGNFPGRFSGRQFSNSRSEMNVSTLELGDSALYLCASSLSATDYNEQFFGPGTRLTVL.

The genes are TRBV10-3 and TRBJ1-1, with TRBD1 matching over 11 bases. This CDR3 has 14 residues. Trimming at V came to 5 bases and at J to 5 bases, leaving 4 bases not matched to a gene. The germline CDR1 and CDR2 sequences are ENHRY and SYGVKD. The CDR3 region has the DNA TGTGCCATCAGTAACCGGGACAGGGGGACTGAAGCTTTCTTT. Translating gives CAISNRDRGTEAFF.

The chain recombines TRBV7-6 with TRBJ2-1; TRBD1 agrees at 8 bases. Unmatched junction bases numbered 12, after V lost 2 bases and J lost 6 bases. This CDR3 spans 17 amino acids. CDR1 and CDR2 (germline): SGHVS, FNYEAQ. The CDR3 nucleotides are TGTGCCAGCAGCTTATTTTCACGGCAGGGGGCTCGCAATGAGCAGTTCTTC. Its protein product is CASSLFSRQGARNEQFF.

This clone was counted between two and nine times. The gene calls are TRBV19 and TRBJ1-1; TRBD1 is a possible D gene (6 bases). The CDR3 contains 15 residues. In germline, CDR1 is LNHDA, CDR2 SQIVND (reference sequence). V was shortened by 5 bases and J by 6 bases, with 19 bases between the two germline ends. CDR3 DNA: TGTGCCAGTAGTCTCCTAACAGGGAAGAGGCCTGAAGCTTTCTTT. Translated: CASSLLTGKRPEAFF.